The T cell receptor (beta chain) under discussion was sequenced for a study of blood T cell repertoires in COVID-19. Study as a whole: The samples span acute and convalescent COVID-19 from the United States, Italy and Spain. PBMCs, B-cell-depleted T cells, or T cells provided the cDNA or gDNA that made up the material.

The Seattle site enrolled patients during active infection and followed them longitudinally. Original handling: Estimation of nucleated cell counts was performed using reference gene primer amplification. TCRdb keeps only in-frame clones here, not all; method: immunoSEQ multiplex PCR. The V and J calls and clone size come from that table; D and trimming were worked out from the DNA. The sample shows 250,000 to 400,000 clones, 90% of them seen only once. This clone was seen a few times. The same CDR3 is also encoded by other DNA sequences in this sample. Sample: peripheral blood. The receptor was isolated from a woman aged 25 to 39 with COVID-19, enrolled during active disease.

CDR3 protein: CASSPQGNTEAFF. CDR3 coding DNA: TGTGCCAGCTCACCGCAGGGGAACACTGAAGCTTTCTTT. The gene calls are TRBV18 and TRBJ1-1, with D perhaps matching TRBD1 (5 bases). V was shortened by 3 bases and J by 1 base, with 6 bases between the two germline ends. The CDR3 sequence is 13 residues long. Germline assignment: CDR1 KGHSH and CDR2 LQKENI.